One T cell receptor beta chain is described in this entry. This CDR3 has 16 amino acids. Germline CDR1 reads KGHDR; CDR2 reads SFDVKD. V lost 5 bases to trimming and J lost 2 bases, with 18 bases between them. This record belongs to a study of blood T cell repertoires in COVID-19. Profiled with immunoSEQ multiplex PCR; TCRdb holds only in-frame clones, not every one. The sample records more than 200,000 clones, about 87% being singletons. The J gene is TRBJ2-7, the V gene TRBV24-1; TRBD2 might be the D (6 bases). The receptor comes from a woman between 50 and 59 years old who had recovered from COVID-19. The source material was PBMCs or T cells enriched from blood (not recorded which). The CDR3 sequence: CATSGQTGLGTYEQYF. DNA of the CDR3: TGTGCCACCAGTGGCCAGACGGGACTGGGTACCTACGAGCAGTACTTC.